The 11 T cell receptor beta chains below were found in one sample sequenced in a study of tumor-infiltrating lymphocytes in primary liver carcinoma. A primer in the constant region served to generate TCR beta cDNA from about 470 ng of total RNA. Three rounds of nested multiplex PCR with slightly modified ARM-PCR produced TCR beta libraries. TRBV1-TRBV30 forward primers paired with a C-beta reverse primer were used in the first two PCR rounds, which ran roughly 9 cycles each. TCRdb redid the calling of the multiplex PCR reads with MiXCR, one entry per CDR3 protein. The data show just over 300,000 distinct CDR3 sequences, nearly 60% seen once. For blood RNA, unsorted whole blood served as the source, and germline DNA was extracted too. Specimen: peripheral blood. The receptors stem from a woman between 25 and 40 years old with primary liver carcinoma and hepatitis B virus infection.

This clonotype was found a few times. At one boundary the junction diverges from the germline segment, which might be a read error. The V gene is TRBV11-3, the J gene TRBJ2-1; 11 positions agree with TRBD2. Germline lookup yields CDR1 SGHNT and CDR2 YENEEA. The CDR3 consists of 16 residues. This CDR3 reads CASSAGSGGGNNEQSF. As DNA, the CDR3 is TGTGCCAGCAGCGCCGGTAGCGGGGGGGGAAACAATGAGCAGTCCTTC.

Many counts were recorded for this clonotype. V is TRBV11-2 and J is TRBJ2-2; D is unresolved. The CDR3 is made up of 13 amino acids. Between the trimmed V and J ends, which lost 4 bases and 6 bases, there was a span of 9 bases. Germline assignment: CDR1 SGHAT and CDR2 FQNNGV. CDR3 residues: CASSSFISGELFF. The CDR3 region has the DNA TGTGCCAGCAGCTCTTTTATCTCCGGGGAGCTGTTTTTT.

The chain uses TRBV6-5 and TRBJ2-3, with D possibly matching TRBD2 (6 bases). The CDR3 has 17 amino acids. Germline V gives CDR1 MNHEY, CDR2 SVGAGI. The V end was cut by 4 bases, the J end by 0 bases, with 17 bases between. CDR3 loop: CASSCIRGKLSTDTQYF. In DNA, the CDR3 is TGTGCCAGCAGTTGCATCCGGGGGAAACTAAGCACAGATACGCAGTATTTT.

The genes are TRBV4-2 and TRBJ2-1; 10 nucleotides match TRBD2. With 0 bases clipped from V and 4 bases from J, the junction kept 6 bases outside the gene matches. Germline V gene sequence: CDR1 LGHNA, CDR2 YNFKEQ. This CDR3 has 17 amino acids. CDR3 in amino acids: CASSQEPSGSWYNEQFF. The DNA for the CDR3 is TGTGCCAGCAGCCAAGAGCCTAGCGGGAGTTGGTACAATGAGCAGTTCTTC.

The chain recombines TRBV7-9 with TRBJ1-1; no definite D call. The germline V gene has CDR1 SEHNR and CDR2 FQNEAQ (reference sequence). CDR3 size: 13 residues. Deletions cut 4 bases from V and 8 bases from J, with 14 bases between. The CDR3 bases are TGTGCCAGCAGCTCAACGACTGGCTCCGAAGCTTTCTTT. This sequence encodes CASSSTTGSEAFF.

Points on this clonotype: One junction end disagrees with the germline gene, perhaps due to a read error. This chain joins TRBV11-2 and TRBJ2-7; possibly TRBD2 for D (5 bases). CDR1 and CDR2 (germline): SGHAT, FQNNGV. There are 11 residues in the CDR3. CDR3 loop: CTSSTRSEPYF. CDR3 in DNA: TGTACCAGCAGCACTAGATCCGAGCCGTACTTC.

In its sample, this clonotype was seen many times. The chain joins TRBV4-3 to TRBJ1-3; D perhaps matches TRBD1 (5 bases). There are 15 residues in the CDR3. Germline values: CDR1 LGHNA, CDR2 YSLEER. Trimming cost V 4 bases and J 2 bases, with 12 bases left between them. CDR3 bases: TGCGCCAGCAGCCCCTCCGAGGGACCTGGAAACACCATATATTTT. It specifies CASSPSEGPGNTIYF.

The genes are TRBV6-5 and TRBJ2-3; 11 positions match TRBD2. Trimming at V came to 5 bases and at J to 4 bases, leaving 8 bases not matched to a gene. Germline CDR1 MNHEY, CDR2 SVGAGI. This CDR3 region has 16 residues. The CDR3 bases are TGTGCCAGCAGTCCAGACCCTAGCGGGAGGTCAGATACGCAGTATTTT. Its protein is CASSPDPSGRSDTQYF.

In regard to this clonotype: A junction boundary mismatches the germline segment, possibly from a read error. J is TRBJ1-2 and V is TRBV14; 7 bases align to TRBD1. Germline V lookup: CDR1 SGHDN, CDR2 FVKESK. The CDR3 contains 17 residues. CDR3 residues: CASNQDIYSRGDYGYTF. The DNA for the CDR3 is TGTGCCAGCAACCAAGATATCTATAGCAGGGGGGACTATGGCTACACCTTC.

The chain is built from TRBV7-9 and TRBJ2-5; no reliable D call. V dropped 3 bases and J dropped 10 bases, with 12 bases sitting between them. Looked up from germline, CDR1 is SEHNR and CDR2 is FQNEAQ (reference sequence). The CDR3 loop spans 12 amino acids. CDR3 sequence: CASSFEATNQYF. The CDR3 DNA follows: TGTGCCAGCAGCTTCGAGGCCACAAACCAGTACTTC.

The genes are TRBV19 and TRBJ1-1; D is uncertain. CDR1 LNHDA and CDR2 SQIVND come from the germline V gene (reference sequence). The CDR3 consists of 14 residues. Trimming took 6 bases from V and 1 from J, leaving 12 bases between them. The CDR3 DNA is TGTGCCAGTAGAAGACGGAGTAGGAACACTGAAGCTTTCTTT. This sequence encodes CASRRRSRNTEAFF.